This T cell receptor beta chain was captured by sequencing in a study of T cells in Graves' hyperthyroidism and ophthalmopathy. RNA transcripts provided the source from which TCR beta CDR3 regions were amplified. HTBI primers were the set used in a first-round RT-PCR of the TCR CDR3. TCRdb passed the multiplex PCR reads through MiXCR, listing each CDR3 protein once. The table records 300,000 to 350,000 distinct CDR3 sequences, around 18% of them present only once. The V gene's germline CDR1 is MNHNS and CDR2 SASEGT. This CDR3 spans 14 amino acids. Trimming pared 10 bases from V and 5 bases from J, leaving 17 bases between. There are many counts of this clonotype.

The receptor's source is a woman in her thirties or forties with Graves' ophthalmopathy. Sequencing was performed on blood. The V and J genes are TRBV6-1 and TRBJ2-2; D gene uncertain. The CDR3 coding sequence is TGTGCCACCTTGAGTGGGAAGGGAACCGGGGAGCTGTTTTTT. Protein: CATLSGKGTGELFF.